The 9 T cell receptor beta chains reported below all come from one sample, sequenced in a study of blood T cell repertoires in COVID-19. Sequencing was performed with immunoSEQ multiplex PCR; in TCRdb, only in-frame clones are kept and a portion is missing. In the table there are 90,000 to 150,000 clones, 82% of which are singletons. Sample: peripheral blood. These receptors came from a human donor in a cohort sampled during active COVID-19.

The genes are TRBV5-4 and TRBJ2-7; TRBD2 aligns across 10 bases. The germline gives CDR1 SGHNT, CDR2 YYREEE (reference sequence). The CDR3 is 15 residues long. V shed 2 bases, J shed 4 bases, and the junction held 6 bases outside the gene matches. The CDR3 loop is CASSFRASGGYEQYF. The CDR3, as DNA: TGTGCCAGCAGCTTTCGGGCTAGCGGGGGTTACGAGCAGTACTTC.

The V and J genes are TRBV18 and TRBJ1-6, with 7 bases identical to TRBD1. CDR1 is KGHSH, CDR2 LQKENI, per germline. With V trimmed by 1 base and J by 8 bases, 5 bases remained unmatched. The CDR3 extends over 15 amino acids. CDR3 sequence: CASSPRQGEYSPLHF. CDR3 DNA sequence: TGTGCCAGCTCACCACGCCAGGGGGAGTATTCACCCCTCCACTTT.

This chain connects TRBV11-2 to TRBJ2-3, with 10 bases fitting TRBD2. Germline lookup yields CDR1 SGHAT and CDR2 FQNNGV. This CDR3 region has 18 residues. J lost 1 base, V lost 5 bases, and 12 bases had no gene match. CDR3 in DNA: TGTGCCAGCAGCCCGCCCCTATCTAGCGGGGGCCGCACAGATACGCAGTATTTT. It specifies CASSPPLSSGGRTDTQYF.

This clone was counted a single time. V gene TRBV11-2 combines with J gene TRBJ2-7; TRBD2 aligns across 10 bases. The CDR3 spans 15 residues. Trimming cost V 1 base and J 8 bases; bases outside gene matches: 8. Germline V gives CDR1 SGHAT, CDR2 FQNNGV. Here the CDR3 DNA reads TGTGCCAGCAGCTTAGCCTACTCTAGCGGGGGAAAGCAGTACTTC. Amino acid sequence: CASSLAYSSGGKQYF.

The genes are TRBV11-2 and TRBJ2-3; 9 bases map to TRBD1. The V and J ends lost 5 bases and 4 bases, in that order; junction bases with no gene match: 7. Germline V gene data show CDR1 as SGHAT and CDR2 as FQNNGV. The CDR3 has 15 residues. CDR3 protein: CASSTYRGLADTQYF. Here the CDR3 DNA reads TGTGCCAGCAGCACTTACAGGGGGCTAGCAGATACGCAGTATTTT.

V gene TRBV21-1 combines with J gene TRBJ2-5; the table's D call of TRBD2 was not tested on the DNA. TRBV21-1 is annotated as a pseudogene. This CDR3 comprises 18 residues. CDR3 DNA: TGTGCCAGCAGCAAAGGAAAGGTAGCGGGGGGCCGCCGGGAGACCCAGTACTTC. It is translated as CASSKGKVAGGRRETQYF.

V and J are TRBV19 and TRBJ1-5, with 10 bases that match TRBD1. CDR1 and CDR2 (germline): LNHDA, SQIVND (reference sequence). The CDR3 totals 15 residues. The ends lost 5 bases at V and 4 bases at J; junction bases unmatched: 5. The CDR3 spells CASSATGGANQPQHF. In DNA, the CDR3 is TGTGCCAGTAGTGCGACAGGGGGCGCGAATCAGCCCCAGCATTTT.

This chain uses TRBV28 with TRBJ1-1, with D hard to call. The CDR3 spans 12 residues. V lost 3 bases to trimming and J lost 4 bases, with 6 bases between them. CDR1 is MDHEN and CDR2 is SYDVKM in the germline V gene. CDR3 sequence (DNA): TGTGCCAGCAGTTTGCGCACCACTGAAGCTTTCTTT. Amino acid sequence: CASSLRTTEAFF.

This clone came up once. The rearrangement links TRBV4-2 to TRBJ1-5; 7 nucleotides agree with TRBD1. Germline lookup yields CDR1 LGHNA and CDR2 YNFKEQ. The CDR3 has 16 amino acids. The ends lost 0 bases at V and 4 bases at J; junction bases unmatched: 6. CDR3 nucleotides: TGTGCCAGCAGCCAAGATCTTGGACAGGTAAATCAGCCCCAGCATTTT. It codes for CASSQDLGQVNQPQHF.